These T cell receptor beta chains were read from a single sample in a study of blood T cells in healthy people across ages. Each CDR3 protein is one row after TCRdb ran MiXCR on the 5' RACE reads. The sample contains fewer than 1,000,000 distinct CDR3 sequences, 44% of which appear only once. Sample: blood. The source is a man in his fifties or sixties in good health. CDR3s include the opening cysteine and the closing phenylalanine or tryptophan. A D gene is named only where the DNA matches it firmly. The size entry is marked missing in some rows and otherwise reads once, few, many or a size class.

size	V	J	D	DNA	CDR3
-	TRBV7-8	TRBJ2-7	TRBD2	TGTGCCAGCAGCTTAGATCAGGGAGGGTCCTACGAGCAGTACTTC	CASSLDQGGSYEQYF
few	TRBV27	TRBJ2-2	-	TGTGCCAGCAGACAATCCTACACCGGGGAGCTGTTTTTT	CASRQSYTGELFF
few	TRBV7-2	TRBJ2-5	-	TGTGCCAGCAGCTTTACCCGGGCAGAGACCCAGTACTTC	CASSFTRAETQYF
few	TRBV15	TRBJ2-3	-	TGTGCCACCAGCAGGGGAGACAGAGCCACAGATACGCAGTATTTT	CATSRGDRATDTQYF
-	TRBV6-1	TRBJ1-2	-	TGTGCCAGCAGTGAAACCGATTTGTCCTATGGCCACACCTTC	CASSETDLSYGHTF
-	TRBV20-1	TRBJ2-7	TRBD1	TGCAGTGCTAGTTGGACAGGGACCGACGAGCAGTACTTC	CSASWTGTDEQYF
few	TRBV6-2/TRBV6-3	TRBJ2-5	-	TGTGCCAGCAGTTACCCGAGAAGTTTGGAGACCCAGTACTTC	CASSYPRSLETQYF
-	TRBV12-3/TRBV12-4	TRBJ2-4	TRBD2	TGTGCCAGCAGTTTTTTTGGACTAGCGGGGGGAATAGCCAAAAACATTCAGTACTTC	CASSFFGLAGGIAKNIQYF
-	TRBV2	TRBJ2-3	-	TGTGCCAGCGTGGACAGATGGGGTACGCAGTATTTT	CASVDRWGTQYF
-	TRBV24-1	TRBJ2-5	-	TGTGCCACCAGTGATTTGCTAATGCGGGCGGGACAAAATTTCCAAGAGACCCAGTACTTC	CATSDLLMRAGQNFQETQYF
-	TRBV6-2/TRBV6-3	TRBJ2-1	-	TGTGCCAGCAGCTCGCTCGGTACTAGTTCCTACAATGAGCAGTTCTTC	CASSSLGTSSYNEQFF
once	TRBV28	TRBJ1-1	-	TGTGCCAGCAGTTACTTGAGAAGTGAAGCTTTCTTT	CASSYLRSEAFF
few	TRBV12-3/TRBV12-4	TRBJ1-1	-	TGTGCCAGCAGTTTATCAGGGACTTATACTGAAGCTTTCTTT	CASSLSGTYTEAFF
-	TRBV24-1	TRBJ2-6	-	TGTGCCACTAGCCCTGGCAGCTCTGGGGCCAACGTCCTGACTTTC	CATSPGSSGANVLTF
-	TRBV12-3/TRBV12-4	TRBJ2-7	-	TGTGCCAGCAGTTTAGGGGTCGCCCCCTACGAGCAGTACTTC	CASSLGVAPYEQYF
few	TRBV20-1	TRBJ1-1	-	TGCAGTGCTAGAGATACGACAGCGAACACTGAAGCTTTCTTT	CSARDTTANTEAFF
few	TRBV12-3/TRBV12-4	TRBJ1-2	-	TGTGCCAGCAGTTTGGCCCAGTGGTATGGCTACACCTTC	CASSLAQWYGYTF
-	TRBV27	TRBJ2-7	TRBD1	TGTGCCAGCAGTTTATCCCGGACAGGGGTGAACGAGCAGTACTTC	CASSLSRTGVNEQYF
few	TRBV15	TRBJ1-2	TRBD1	TGTGCCACCAGCAGAGATTTGTCAGGACAGGAGTATGGCTACACCTTC	CATSRDLSGQEYGYTF
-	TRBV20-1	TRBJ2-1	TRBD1	TGCAGTGCTGTTGGGACAGGTAGAGATGAGCAGTTCTTC	CSAVGTGRDEQFF
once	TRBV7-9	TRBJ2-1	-	TGTGCCAGCAGATTTCGGGGCTCCTACAATGAGCAGTTCTTC	CASRFRGSYNEQFF
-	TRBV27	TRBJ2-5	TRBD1	TGTGCCAGCTCCCTACTGGGGTACAGGGGACGGGAGACCCAGTACTTC	CASSLLGYRGRETQYF
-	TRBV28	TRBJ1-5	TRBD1	TGTGCCAGCAGTTTCCCCGACAGGGTATATCAGCCCCAGCATTTT	CASSFPDRVYQPQHF
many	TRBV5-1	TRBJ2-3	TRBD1	TGCGCCAGCAGCCGGACAGGGGATGTGGCAGATACGCAGTATTTT	CASSRTGDVADTQYF
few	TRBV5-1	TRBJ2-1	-	TGCGCCAGCAGCTTGGACGTTTGGACAGAGCAGTTCTTC	CASSLDVWTEQFF
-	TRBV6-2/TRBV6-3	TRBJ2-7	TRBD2	TGTGCCAGCATCCTACGGGGGGGACAAGGGGCCGTTTCCTACGAGCAGTACTTC	CASILRGGQGAVSYEQYF
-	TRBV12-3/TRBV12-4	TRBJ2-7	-	TGTGCCAGCAGTCCCACCACAGTCGAGCAGTACTTC	CASSPTTVEQYF
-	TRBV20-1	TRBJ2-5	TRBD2	TGCAGTGCAGAGCCCTCGACTAGCGGGATAAGCCAAGAGACCCAGTACTTC	CSAEPSTSGISQETQYF
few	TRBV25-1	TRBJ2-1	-	TGTGCCAGCAGTGAATCAAGGAGAGGGGACTACAATGAGCAGTTCTTC	CASSESRRGDYNEQFF
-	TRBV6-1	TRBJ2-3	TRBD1	TGTGCCAGCTCCCGCGAGACAGGGAGCACAGATACGCAGTATTTT	CASSRETGSTDTQYF
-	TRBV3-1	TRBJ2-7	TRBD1	TGTGCCAGCAGCCGCCCCGGGACAGGGGTCAGGCACGAGCAGTACTTC	CASSRPGTGVRHEQYF
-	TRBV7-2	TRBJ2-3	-	TGTGCCTTCGGCAGGGAGCGCGGAGATACGCAGTATTTT	CAFGRERGDTQYF
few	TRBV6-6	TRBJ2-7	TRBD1	TGTGCCAGCAGTTCCTCCTGGCAGGGGGCCTACTACGAGCAGTACTTC	CASSSSWQGAYYEQYF
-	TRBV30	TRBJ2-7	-	TGTGCCTGGAGTGTTTTAGGATGGGGCCCCTACGAGCAGTACTTC	CAWSVLGWGPYEQYF
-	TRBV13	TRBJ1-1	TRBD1	TGTGCCAGCAGCCAGACAGGGAATATTGAAGCTTTCTTT	CASSQTGNIEAFF
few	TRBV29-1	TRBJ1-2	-	TGCAGCGTTGAACGGGGAACATATGGCTACACCTTC	CSVERGTYGYTF
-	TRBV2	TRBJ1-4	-	TGTGCCAGCAGTGAAATGGGCCTGGGGGTAACTAATGAAAAACTGTTTTTT	CASSEMGLGVTNEKLFF
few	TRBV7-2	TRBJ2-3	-	TGTGCCAGCAGCAATGGGGGGGGGCGTTCAGATACGCAGTATTTT	CASSNGGGRSDTQYF
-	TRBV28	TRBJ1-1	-	TGTGCCAGCAGTTTATTAGATAACACTGAAGCTTTCTTT	CASSLLDNTEAFF
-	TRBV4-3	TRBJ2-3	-	TGCGCCAGCAGCCAAAATACAGGGACCGCAGATACGCAGTATTTT	CASSQNTGTADTQYF
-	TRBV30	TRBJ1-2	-	TGTGCCTGCCTACAGGGAGGCGGTAGTGGCTACACCTTC	CACLQGGGSGYTF
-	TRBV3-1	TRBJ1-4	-	TGTGCCAGCAGCCAGGAAGGACTTCCCTCAACTAATGAAAAACTGTTTTTT	CASSQEGLPSTNEKLFF
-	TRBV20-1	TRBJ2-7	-	TGCAGTGCTAGAGCACTAGACAGATACGAGCAGTACTTC	CSARALDRYEQYF
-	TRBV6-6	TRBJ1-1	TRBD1	TGTGCCAGCACCATAGGCGGGACAGCGGGGACTGAAGCTTTCTTT	CASTIGGTAGTEAFF
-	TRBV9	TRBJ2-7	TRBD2	TGTGCCAGCAGCCCCGGGACTAGCGTCAGCTCCTACGAGCAGTACTTC	CASSPGTSVSSYEQYF
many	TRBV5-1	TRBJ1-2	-	TGCGCCAGCAGCTCCTCGACAGATACTAACTATGGCTACACCTTC	CASSSSTDTNYGYTF